This TCR beta chain comes out of a study of T-cell memory formation after mild COVID-19. Trimming shortened V by 2 bases and J by 6 bases, and 15 bases separated the two germline ends. Germline CDR1 reads GTSNPN; CDR2 reads SVGIG (reference sequence). This CDR3 is built from 14 residues. One entry per CDR3 protein results from TCRdb running MiXCR on the 5' RACE reads. Of about 600,000 distinct CDR3 sequences in the sample, about 20% are singletons; the top ten hold 8.4%. Concerning this clonotype itself: Its antigen is as yet unknown.

The study, taken as a whole, reports: Mainly CM and EM harbored the contracting CD4+ clones; mainly EMRA harbored the CD8+ ones. Clones shrinking from day 15 to 85 showed even CD4/CD8 mixes; later expanders tilted CD4+.

The gene calls are TRBV30 and TRBJ2-3; D unresolved. The source of this sequence is an adult woman who had mild COVID-19 (a few samples of this study predate the infection). Cell type and time point are not known. Input material: PBMCs or a T cell subset sorted from them (not recorded which). The CDR3, as DNA: TGTGCCTGGAGTCCCCCACCTATCAGCGATACGCAGTATTTT. This sequence encodes CAWSPPPISDTQYF.